This entry lists 25 T cell receptor beta chains sequenced from one sample in a study of shared clonotypes between healthy human individuals. Profiling relied on immunoSEQ multiplex PCR, and the TCRdb table lists in-frame clones only, not all of them. Here the sample spans some 800,000 clones, around 93% being singletons. CD45RO-negative cells were positively selected for CCR7, leaving out terminally differentiated effector memory CD45RA+ cells. Sample: naive CD8+ T cells sorted from blood. These receptors were taken from a man aged 25 to 40 in good health.

This chain uses TRBV29-1 with TRBJ1-1; 7 nucleotides agree with TRBD1. CDR3 length: 13 residues. V was pared by 0 bases and J by 7 bases, with 5 bases of the junction left unmatched. Germline V gene sequence: CDR1 SQVTM, CDR2 ANQGSEA. The CDR3 region has the DNA TGCAGCGTTGAAGATGGACAGGAGAGTGAAGCTTTCTTT. Its protein product is CSVEDGQESEAFF.

The chain uses TRBV30 and TRBJ1-5; D not certain. V dropped 1 base and J dropped 6 bases, with 16 bases sitting between them. Germline lookup yields CDR1 GTSNPN and CDR2 SVGIG (reference sequence). The CDR3 contains 15 residues. CDR3: CAWSGEDSAAQPQHF. CDR3 nucleotide sequence: TGTGCCTGGAGTGGAGAAGACTCAGCGGCTCAGCCCCAGCATTTT.

V usage is TRBV9 and J usage is TRBJ2-5; 9 nucleotides agree with TRBD1. The CDR3 runs to 15 residues. Germline V gene data show CDR1 as SGDLS and CDR2 as YYNGEE. With V trimmed by 0 bases and J by 5 bases, 5 bases remained unmatched. The CDR3 nucleotides are TGTGCCAGCAGCGTAGCTACAGGGGGCGGGGAGACCCAGTACTTC. As protein: CASSVATGGGETQYF.

The chain is built from TRBV9 and TRBJ2-5; TRBD2 aligns across 15 bases. Germline CDR1 is SGDLS and CDR2 is YYNGEE. The V gene end was trimmed by 0 bases and the J gene end by 1 base; junction bases not matched to a gene: 4. CDR3 length: 18 amino acids. The CDR3 is CASSVGTSGREGQETQYF. As DNA, the CDR3 is TGTGCCAGCAGCGTAGGGACTAGCGGGAGGGAGGGCCAAGAGACCCAGTACTTC.

This chain links TRBV5-6 with TRBJ1-1, with D possibly TRBD1 on 5 matching bases. The CDR3 sequence is 16 residues long. CDR1 SGHDT and CDR2 YYEEEE come from the germline V gene. Between the trimmed V and J ends, which lost 1 base and 1 base, there was a span of 14 bases. The CDR3 region has the DNA TGTGCCAGCAGCTTGCCATCGGGACGGTGGAACACTGAAGCTTTCTTT. Its protein is CASSLPSGRWNTEAFF. The variable domain in full, completed from reference TRBV5-6 and TRBJ1-1, reads DAGVTQSPTHLIKTRGQQVTLRCSPKSGHDTVSWYQQALGQGPQFIFQYYEEEERQRGNFPDRFSGHQFPNYSSELNVNALLLGDSALYLCASSLPSGRWNTEAFFGQGTRLTVV.

This chain links TRBV7-6 with TRBJ2-1; either TRBD1 or TRBD2 may fit D (5 bases each). The CDR3 totals 15 residues. Germline lookup yields CDR1 SGHVS and CDR2 FNYEAQ. V was shortened by 5 bases and J by 2 bases, with 13 bases between the two germline ends. Here the CDR3 DNA reads TGTGCCAGCAGCCCCAGGGACCGGACCTACAATGAGCAGTTCTTC. Its translation: CASSPRDRTYNEQFF.

CDR3 in amino acids: CASGGRGRAETQYF. DNA for the CDR3: TGTGCCAGCGGGGGCAGGGGAAGGGCAGAGACCCAGTACTTC. The chain carries TRBV27 and TRBJ2-5; D may be TRBD1 (6 bases). Germline CDR1 MNHEY, CDR2 SMNVEV (reference sequence). The length of the CDR3 is 14 residues. Trimming pared 8 bases from V and 4 bases from J, leaving 17 bases between.

The chain employs TRBV29-1 and TRBJ1-1; D may be TRBD1 (6 bases). The CDR3 is 14 residues long. The ends were cut back, 7 bases at V and 6 bases at J, with 21 bases in the middle. Per germline, CDR1 SQVTM and CDR2 ANQGSEA. Written as DNA, the CDR3 is TGCAGCGCTCTAGAACAGGGTGGTGTGGCTGAAGCTTTCTTT. Residues: CSALEQGGVAEAFF.

The CDR3 here is CASRSGGLTDTQYF. CDR3 nucleotides: TGTGCCTCCCGCTCCGGAGGCCTCACAGATACGCAGTATTTT. The rearrangement joins TRBV10-3 to TRBJ2-3; D might be TRBD2 (5 bases). This CDR3 has 14 residues. Per germline, CDR1 ENHRY and CDR2 SYGVKD. The germline V and J ends were trimmed by 11 bases and 2 bases, with 17 bases remaining between them.

The chain joins TRBV7-2 to TRBJ2-2; D not resolved. The germline V gene has CDR1 SGHTA and CDR2 FQGNSA. The CDR3 totals 14 residues. V was trimmed by 2 bases and J by 3 bases, leaving 7 bases between them. In DNA form, the CDR3 reads TGTGCCAGCAGCTTAACACTTCACACCGGGGAGCTGTTTTTT. Translating it yields CASSLTLHTGELFF.

The J gene is TRBJ2-1, the V gene TRBV7-2, with D tentatively TRBD2 (6 bases). This CDR3 has 14 amino acids. Germline CDR1 is SGHTA and CDR2 is FQGNSA. Trimming shortened V by 4 bases and J by 7 bases, and 14 bases separated the two germline ends. CDR3 sequence: CASSSSGSWNEQFF. CDR3 DNA sequence: TGTGCCAGCAGCTCCTCCGGGAGTTGGAATGAGCAGTTCTTC.

The chain carries TRBV14 and TRBJ2-2; D perhaps matches TRBD2 (6 bases). Trimming cost V 3 bases and J 6 bases, with 17 bases left between them. The CDR3 is 16 residues long. CDR1 is SGHDN, CDR2 FVKESK, per germline. The DNA for the CDR3 is TGTGCCAGCAGCCAGGGGCGGGGAGCCGCGGCCGGGGAGCTGTTTTTT. Its protein is CASSQGRGAAAGELFF.

The rearrangement joins TRBV4-3 to TRBJ1-2; 7 bases match TRBD1. There are 18 residues in the CDR3. V lost 2 bases and J lost 5; bases outside the gene matches: 17. CDR1 LGHNA and CDR2 YSLEER come from the germline V gene. Written as DNA, the CDR3 is TGCGCCAGCAGCCAACCTAACAGGGGATGGATAAATCGATATGGCTACACCTTC. Amino acid sequence: CASSQPNRGWINRYGYTF.

This chain links TRBV5-6 with TRBJ2-2; the D gene could be TRBD1 or TRBD2 (6 bases each). The CDR3 totals 17 residues. Per the germline V gene, CDR1 is SGHDT and CDR2 is YYEEEE. Trimming stripped 4 bases from V and 5 bases from J, with 21 bases between. CDR3 sequence: CASSPRWGARLTGELFF. CDR3 DNA: TGTGCCAGCAGCCCGAGGTGGGGGGCTCGTCTTACCGGGGAGCTGTTTTTT.

This chain connects TRBV5-1 to TRBJ2-1, with 9 nucleotides matching TRBD1. The CDR3 runs to 14 residues. V was pared by 2 bases and J by 7 bases, with 4 bases of the junction left unmatched. The V gene's germline CDR1 is SGHRS and CDR2 YFSETQ. The CDR3 bases are TGCGCCAGCAGCTTAGGGACAGGGTTGAATGAGCAGTTCTTC. Translation gives CASSLGTGLNEQFF.

This sequence joins TRBV10-3 and TRBJ1-3; D is possibly TRBD1 (5 bases). Looked up from germline, CDR1 is ENHRY and CDR2 is SYGVKD. The CDR3 extends over 14 amino acids. The germline V and J ends were trimmed by 6 bases and 0 bases, with 9 bases remaining between them. In DNA, the CDR3 is TGTGCCATCAGCGGACACAGCTCTGGAAACACCATATATTTT. This encodes CAISGHSSGNTIYF.

On this clone itself: Additional DNA sequences in this sample encode the identical CDR3. V and J are TRBV6-1 and TRBJ2-3; D is ambiguous. CDR1 is MNHNS, CDR2 SASEGT, per germline. Trimming cost V 1 base and J 0 bases, with 5 bases left between them. The CDR3 runs to 14 residues. The CDR3 protein is CASSEGPSTDTQYF. The CDR3 bases are TGTGCCAGCAGTGAAGGCCCCAGCACAGATACGCAGTATTTT.

The chain joins TRBV7-9 to TRBJ2-1; a weak D match, TRBD1 (6 bases). The CDR3 is 16 amino acids. The germline V and J ends were trimmed by 3 bases and 5 bases, with 17 bases remaining between them. CDR1 is SEHNR and CDR2 is FQNEAQ in the germline V gene (reference sequence). CDR3 in DNA: TGTGCCAGCAGCTTGGTGGGCAGGGGATACAACAATGAGCAGTTCTTC. This gives the protein CASSLVGRGYNNEQFF.

The count of this clone is one. This chain uses TRBV28 with TRBJ2-7, with D maybe TRBD1 (5 bases). The CDR3 spans 12 residues. Trimming removed 9 bases at V and 4 bases at J, with 13 bases between. The germline V gene has CDR1 MDHEN and CDR2 SYDVKM. DNA for the CDR3: TGTGCCAGTACCCACAGACAGTACGAGCAGTACTTC. It specifies CASTHRQYEQYF. The variable domain in full, completed from reference TRBV28 and TRBJ2-7, reads DVKVTQSSRYLVKRTGEKVFLECVQDMDHENMFWYRQDPGLGLRLIYFSYDVKMKEKGDIPEGYSVSREKKERFSLILESASTNQTSMYLCASTHRQYEQYFGPGTRLTVT.

The rearrangement uses TRBV10-3 and TRBJ2-5; TRBD1 is a possible D gene (5 bases). The CDR3 runs to 16 residues. Deletions cut 0 bases from V and 3 bases from J, with 14 bases between. Germline V gene sequence: CDR1 ENHRY, CDR2 SYGVKD. The CDR3 region has the DNA TGTGCCATCAGTGAGTCGAAGGGGCAGGAAAAAGAGACCCAGTACTTC. Translation: CAISESKGQEKETQYF.

The V gene is TRBV28, the J gene TRBJ2-3, with D possibly being TRBD2 (5 bases). The CDR3 has 17 amino acids. CDR1 and CDR2 (germline): MDHEN, SYDVKM. With 4 bases removed from V and 4 bases from J, the gap between germline ends came to 21 bases. Here the CDR3 DNA reads TGTGCCAGCAGTTCCCCCCCGTTCACTAGTGTTGCAGATACGCAGTATTTT. This gives the protein CASSSPPFTSVADTQYF. Using reference TRBV28 and TRBJ2-3 for the parts outside the CDR3, the full variable domain is DVKVTQSSRYLVKRTGEKVFLECVQDMDHENMFWYRQDPGLGLRLIYFSYDVKMKEKGDIPEGYSVSREKKERFSLILESASTNQTSMYLCASSSPPFTSVADTQYFGPGTRLTVL.

CDR3: CASSPLGILYGYTF. In nucleotides, the CDR3 is TGTGCCAGCAGCCCACTGGGAATCCTCTATGGCTACACCTTC. V gene TRBV7-6 combines with J gene TRBJ1-2, with no clear D. The CDR3 sequence is 14 residues long. Between the trimmed V and J ends, which lost 5 bases and 4 bases, there was a span of 14 bases. CDR1 and CDR2 from the germline V gene are SGHVS and FNYEAQ. Full variable domain (outside the CDR3, taken from reference TRBV7-6 and TRBJ1-2): GAGVSQSPRYKVTKRGQDVALRCDPISGHVSLYWYRQALGQGPEFLTYFNYEAQQDKSGLPNDRFSAERPEGSISTLTIQRTEQRDSAMYRCASSPLGILYGYTFGSGTRLTVV.

V and J are TRBV5-6 and TRBJ2-7; D is perhaps TRBD2 (6 bases). Germline loops: CDR1 SGHDT, CDR2 YYEEEE. The CDR3 is 17 amino acids. The germline V and J ends were trimmed by 2 bases and 4 bases, with 22 bases remaining between them. DNA of the CDR3: TGTGCCAGCAGCTTTAGTCACCTTCGGGACTCCTCTTACGAGCAGTACTTC. This sequence encodes CASSFSHLRDSSYEQYF.

The V gene is TRBV16, the J gene TRBJ1-1, with 12 positions matching TRBD1. Looked up from germline, CDR1 is KGHSY and CDR2 is FQNENV. V dropped 2 bases and J dropped 2; count of bases not matched to a gene: 9. The CDR3 sequence is 18 residues long. DNA for the CDR3: TGTGCCAGCAGCCAACCCCGGGACAGGGGGCGCAGAAACACTGAAGCTTTCTTT. Amino acids: CASSQPRDRGRRNTEAFF.

CDR3 protein: CASSPWTGGYGYTF. The CDR3 region has the DNA TGTGCCAGCAGCCCTTGGACAGGGGGCTATGGCTACACCTTC. This rearrangement joins TRBV5-5 to TRBJ1-2; 10 bases are shared with TRBD1. The J segment lost 4 bases and the V segment lost 4 bases, leaving 4 bases of the junction unmatched. The CDR3 has 14 amino acids. CDR1 is SGHKS and CDR2 is YYEKEE in the germline V gene (reference sequence).